Below are 2 T cell receptor beta chains sequenced from a single sample in a study of T cell responses to AZD1222 COVID-19 vaccine. Generated by immunoSEQ multiplex PCR, the TCRdb table keeps only in-frame clones and is missing some. The table lists about 56,000 clones, approximately 85% of them singletons. This specimen consisted of peripheral blood, obtained on day 0 of AZD1222 vaccination. The receptor source for this set is an adult in good health.

V gene TRBV7-9 combines with J gene TRBJ1-1; D is undetermined. Trimming cost V 3 bases and J 4 bases, with 6 bases left between them. The length of the CDR3 is 12 residues. Germline V gene data show CDR1 as SEHNR and CDR2 as FQNEAQ (reference sequence). This CDR3 reads CASSLGFTEAFF. The CDR3 region has the DNA TGTGCCAGCAGCTTGGGCTTCACTGAAGCTTTCTTT.

The chain has TRBV27 and TRBJ2-1; D not resolved. The CDR3 is 14 residues long. V lost 2 bases, J lost 5 bases, and 10 bases lay in between. The germline CDR1 and CDR2 sequences are MNHEY and SMNVEV (reference sequence). CDR3 coding DNA: TGTGCCAGCAGTTTAGGGCGTTATCACAATGAGCAGTTCTTC. Its translation: CASSLGRYHNEQFF.